Listed below are T cell receptor beta chains from one sample, sequenced in a study of cytomegalovirus exposure and HLA in healthy donors. Sequencing used immunoSEQ multiplex PCR; TCRdb keeps in-frame clones, though not all of them. The repertoire holds more than 80,000 clones, with around 79% as singletons. The sequenced material came from PBMCs. These receptors were taken from a man in his late teens or twenties in good health and CMV-seropositive. Each CDR3 is given without its conserved first and last residue. The order of the fields is J gene, V gene, CDR3 protein.

>TRBJ1-1|TRBV28
ASSFRWGVEAF
>TRBJ2-3|TRBV4-1
ASSPTTSGTDTQY
>TRBJ2-7|TRBV10-2
ASSHLSLAGVHEQY
>TRBJ1-3|TRBV5-1
ASWDSSGNTIY
>TRBJ1-5|TRBV5-1
ASSDKGGGQPQH
>TRBJ2-1|TRBV7-3
ASSLKPLGELAGGYNEQF
>TRBJ1-4|TRBV5-4
ASSPRIRGEKLF
>TRBJ1-5|TRBV10-3
AVSDSGNQPQH
>TRBJ1-4|TRBV4-2
ASSPRAGNREKLF
>TRBJ2-7|TRBV7-6
ASSLASGSSYEQY
>TRBJ2-7|TRBV9
ASSVGASGRIAYEQY
>TRBJ1-1|TRBV5-4
ASSSRQGSNTEAF
>TRBJ2-3|TRBV29-1
SVALPADTQY
>TRBJ1-2|TRBV11-2
ASSLGRRGYGYT
>TRBJ2-1|TRBV10-2
ASSDLLFSGRNEQF
>TRBJ1-4|TRBV20-1
SAGEEKLF
>TRBJ1-5|TRBV29-1
SVGGVDQPQH
>TRBJ2-3|TRBV2
ASGGDGPPPY
>TRBJ2-1|TRBV10-3
AISEPSGRAGGSYNEQF
>TRBJ2-5|TRBV9
ASSVSQGAQETQY
>TRBJ1-5|TRBV4-1
ASSPRPAIRDRGPQGNQPQH
>TRBJ2-3|TRBV29-1
SVVGRTAVTPTSTDTQY
>TRBJ1-1|TRBV5-1
ASLSTVGDTEAF
>TRBJ1-2|TRBV6-5
ASSYLDRPGDGYT
>TRBJ1-1|TRBV15
ATSSWTGGNTEAF
>TRBJ1-3|TRBV7-8
ASSSRLGGGVVSGNTIY
>TRBJ2-1|TRBV5-1
ASSLFDAGEQF
>TRBJ2-2|TRBV13
ASSLSITGELF
>TRBJ1-5|TRBV28
ASSNSYNQPQH
>TRBJ1-2|TRBV29-1
SVRGGPPGYT
>TRBJ2-2|TRBV27
ASSHTPQVLSGSLAGELF
>TRBJ1-1|TRBV7-9
ASSGDIFQAF
>TRBJ2-1|TRBV27
ASSDLAQNEQF
>TRBJ2-3|TRBV4-2
ASRESGLAGSDTQY
>TRBJ2-7|TRBV9
ASSVGQGGVYEQY
>TRBJ1-1|TRBV5-1
ASSLQNRGGTEAF
>TRBJ2-7|TRBV9
ASSELAGTYEQY
>TRBJ2-3|TRBV15
ATSRQDRTTDTQY
>TRBJ2-3|TRBV5-6
ASSPTGTDTQY
>TRBJ1-5|TRBV19
AGGDRRNQPQH
>TRBJ2-7|TRBV10-1
ASSPGLAGGTYEQY
>TRBJ2-6|TRBV6-5
ASSYTSGANVLT
>TRBJ2-1|TRBV11-3
ASSLGASGSRNEQF
>TRBJ2-4|TRBV28
ASSLGGTTKNIQY
>TRBJ2-5|TRBV7-9
ASSPWTSGRSLLQETQY
>TRBJ2-5|TRBV2
ASSDPVDQREPSYYQETQY
>TRBJ1-3|TRBV7-9
ASSSAGSGNTIY
>TRBJ1-1|TRBV10-3
AISPGGERDTEAF
>TRBJ2-5|TRBV10-1
ASSKDRVGETQY
>TRBJ1-6|TRBV6-1
ASLRQGSSPLH
>TRBJ2-3|TRBV4-1
ASSVRLAGFSDTQY
>TRBJ2-3|TRBV10-3
AISGTSGRSTDTQY
>TRBJ1-1|TRBV6-5
ASSWGTGTEAF
>TRBJ2-7|TRBV4-2
ASSLNIGAPEQY
>TRBJ2-3|TRBV4-1
ASSRGTDTQY
>TRBJ2-4|TRBV5-4
ASSGVAENIQY
>TRBJ2-7|TRBV6-5
ASGTRLAGNYEQY
>-|TRBV7-3
ASSLTGDSYEQY
>TRBJ1-5|TRBV5-1
ASSPGDSNQPQH
>TRBJ2-7|TRBV19
ASSIATSGSYEQY